The text below deals with one T cell receptor beta chain. The antigen remains unidentified. This sample stems from a study of cytomegalovirus exposure and HLA in healthy donors. Study-wide results and caveats: According to an earlier analysis, most TCR beta V segments yielded productive rearrangements about 87% or about 30% of the time.

Germline CDR1 is LNHDA and CDR2 is SQIVND (reference sequence). The trim removed 2 bases at V and 0 bases at J, leaving 8 bases unmatched. The CDR3 runs 17 residues. Primers included in the PCR were 60 Vbeta and 13 Jbeta primers. Method: immunoSEQ multiplex PCR; TCRdb's copy keeps in-frame clones and lacks some. The sample lists 75,000 to 100,000 clones; 81% were seen once. This chain links TRBV19 with TRBJ1-2, with 8 bases aligning to TRBD1. The sequence derives from a man aged 40-49 years in good health and CMV-seropositive. Sequenced sample: PBMCs. CDR3 loop: CASSIPPGQGSNYGYTF. DNA for the CDR3: TGTGCCAGTAGTATACCCCCCGGACAGGGATCTAACTATGGCTACACCTTC.